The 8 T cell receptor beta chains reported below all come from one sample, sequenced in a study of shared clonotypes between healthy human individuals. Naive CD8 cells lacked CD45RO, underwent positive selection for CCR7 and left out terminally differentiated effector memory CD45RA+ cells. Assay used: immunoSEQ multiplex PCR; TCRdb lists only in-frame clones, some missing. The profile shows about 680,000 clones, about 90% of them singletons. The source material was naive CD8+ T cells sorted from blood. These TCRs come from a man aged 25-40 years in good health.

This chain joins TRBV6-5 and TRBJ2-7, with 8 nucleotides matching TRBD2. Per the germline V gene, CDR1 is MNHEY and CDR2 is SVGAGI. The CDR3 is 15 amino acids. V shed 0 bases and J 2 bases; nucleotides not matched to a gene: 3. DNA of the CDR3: TGTGCCAGCAGTTACTCCGGGGGGGCCCCCTACGAGCAGTACTTC. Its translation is CASSYSGGAPYEQYF.

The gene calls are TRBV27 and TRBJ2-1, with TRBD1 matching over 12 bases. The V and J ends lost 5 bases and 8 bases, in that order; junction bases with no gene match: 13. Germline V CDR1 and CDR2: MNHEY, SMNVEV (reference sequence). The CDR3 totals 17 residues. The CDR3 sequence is CASSPQPGQGAIDEQFF. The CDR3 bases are TGTGCCAGCAGTCCTCAACCGGGACAGGGGGCAATCGATGAGCAGTTCTTC.

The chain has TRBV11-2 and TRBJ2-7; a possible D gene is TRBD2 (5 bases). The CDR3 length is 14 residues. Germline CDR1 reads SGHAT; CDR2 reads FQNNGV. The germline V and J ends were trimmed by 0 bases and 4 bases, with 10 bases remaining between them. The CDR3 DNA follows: TGTGCCAGCAGCTTAGATGGCGGAGGATACGAGCAGTACTTC. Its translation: CASSLDGGGYEQYF.

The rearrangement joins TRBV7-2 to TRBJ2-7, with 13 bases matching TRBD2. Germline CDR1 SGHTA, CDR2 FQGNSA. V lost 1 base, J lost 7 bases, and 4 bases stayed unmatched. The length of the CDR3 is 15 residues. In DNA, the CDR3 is TGTGCCAGCAGCTTAGGGGGGACTAGCGGGGAGGAGCAGTACTTC. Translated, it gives CASSLGGTSGEEQYF.

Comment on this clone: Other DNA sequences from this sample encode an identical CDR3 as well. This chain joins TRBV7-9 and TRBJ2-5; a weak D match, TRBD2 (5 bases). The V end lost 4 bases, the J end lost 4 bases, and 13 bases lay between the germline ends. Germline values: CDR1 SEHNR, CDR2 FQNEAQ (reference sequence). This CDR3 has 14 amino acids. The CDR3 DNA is TGTGCCAGCAGCTCGCCTAGAGGGCGAGAGACCCAGTACTTC. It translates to CASSSPRGRETQYF.

Here the CDR3 DNA reads TGTGCCAGCAGCCCAAGTAGGGGGACTAGCGAGAACAATGAGCAGTTCTTC. Translation: CASSPSRGTSENNEQFF. The chain joins TRBV11-2 to TRBJ2-1, with 10 bases fitting TRBD2. Trimming took 5 bases from V and 5 from J; bases not matched to a gene: 12. The germline V gene encodes CDR1 SGHAT and CDR2 FQNNGV. The CDR3 has 17 amino acids.

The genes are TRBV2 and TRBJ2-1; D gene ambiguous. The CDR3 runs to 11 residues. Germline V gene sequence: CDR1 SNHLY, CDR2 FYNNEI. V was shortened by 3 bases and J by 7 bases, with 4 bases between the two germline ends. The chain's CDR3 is CASSDFNEQFF. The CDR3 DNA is TGTGCCAGCAGTGACTTTAATGAGCAGTTCTTC.

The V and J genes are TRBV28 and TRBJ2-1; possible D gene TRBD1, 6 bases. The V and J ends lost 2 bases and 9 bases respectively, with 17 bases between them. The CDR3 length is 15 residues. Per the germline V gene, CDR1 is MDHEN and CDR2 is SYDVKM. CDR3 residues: CASSLETGGVGEQFF. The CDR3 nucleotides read TGTGCCAGCAGTTTAGAGACAGGTGGAGTGGGTGAGCAGTTCTTC.